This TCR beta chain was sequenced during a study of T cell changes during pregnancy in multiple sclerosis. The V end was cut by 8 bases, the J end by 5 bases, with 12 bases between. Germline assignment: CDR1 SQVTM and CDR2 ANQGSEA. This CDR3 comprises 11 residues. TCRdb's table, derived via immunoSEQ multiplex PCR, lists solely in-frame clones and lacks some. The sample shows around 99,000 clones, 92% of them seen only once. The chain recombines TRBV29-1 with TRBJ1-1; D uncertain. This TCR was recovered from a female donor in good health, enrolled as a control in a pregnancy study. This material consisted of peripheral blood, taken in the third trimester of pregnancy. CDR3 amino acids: CSSIVWTEAFF. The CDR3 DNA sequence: TGCAGCTCAATAGTATGGACTGAAGCTTTCTTT.